The TCR beta chain described here comes from a study of identifying expanded T cells in peripheral blood. Only a few counts were recorded for this clone. Here immunoSEQ multiplex PCR was the method, and the copy in TCRdb shows in-frame clones only, minus some. In the table there are about 86,000 clones, roughly 81% of which are singletons. Trimming pared 3 bases from V and 6 bases from J, leaving 11 bases between. The CDR3 loop spans 13 amino acids. In germline, CDR1 is KGHSH, CDR2 LQKENI. The sequenced sample was blood. The gene calls are TRBV18 and TRBJ1-2; D is unclear. This TCR was sampled from a person aged 18 to 75 in good health. The CDR3 loop is CASSPVMNDGYTF. The CDR3 DNA reads as TGTGCCAGCTCACCCGTAATGAACGATGGCTACACCTTC.